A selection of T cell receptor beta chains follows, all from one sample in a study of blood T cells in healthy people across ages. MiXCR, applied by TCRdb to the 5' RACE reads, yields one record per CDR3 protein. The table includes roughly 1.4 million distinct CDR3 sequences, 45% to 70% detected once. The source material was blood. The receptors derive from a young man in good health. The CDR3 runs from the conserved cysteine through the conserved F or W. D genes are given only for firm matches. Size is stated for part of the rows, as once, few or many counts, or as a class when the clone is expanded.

cdr3_aa: CASSYPGSPGQFF
cdr3_nt: TGTGCCAGCAGTTACCCCGGGAGCCCAGGGCAGTTCTTC
clone_size: few
j_call: TRBJ2-1
d_call: .
v_call: TRBV6-5

cdr3_aa: CSVEIVIQSGYTF
cdr3_nt: TGCAGCGTTGAAATTGTAATACAAAGCGGCTACACCTTC
clone_size: .
j_call: TRBJ1-2
d_call: .
v_call: TRBV29-1

cdr3_aa: CSARDLTSGRAYNEQFF
cdr3_nt: TGCAGTGCTAGAGACCTGACTAGCGGGAGGGCCTACAATGAGCAGTTCTTC
clone_size: .
j_call: TRBJ2-1
d_call: TRBD2
v_call: TRBV20-1

cdr3_aa: CASSLTGSGSEQYF
cdr3_nt: TGTGCCAGCAGCTTGACAGGGTCTGGGAGCGAGCAGTACTTC
clone_size: .
j_call: TRBJ2-7
d_call: TRBD1
v_call: TRBV6-1

cdr3_aa: CSARILAGVDTQYF
cdr3_nt: TGCAGTGCTAGGATACTAGCGGGAGTGGATACGCAGTATTTT
clone_size: .
j_call: TRBJ2-3
d_call: TRBD2
v_call: TRBV20-1

cdr3_aa: CASSRGNPRDRRTDTQYF
cdr3_nt: TGCGCCAGCAGCCGCGGCAATCCCCGGGACAGGCGCACAGATACGCAGTATTTT
clone_size: .
j_call: TRBJ2-3
d_call: TRBD1
v_call: TRBV4-3

cdr3_aa: CSVGEGATEAFF
cdr3_nt: TGCAGCGTTGGGGAGGGGGCGACTGAAGCTTTCTTT
clone_size: .
j_call: TRBJ1-1
d_call: TRBD1
v_call: TRBV29-1

cdr3_aa: CASSLGSGVSNEQFF
cdr3_nt: TGTGCCAGCAGCTTAGGTAGCGGGGTCAGCAATGAGCAGTTCTTC
clone_size: .
j_call: TRBJ2-1
d_call: TRBD2
v_call: TRBV11-2

cdr3_aa: CASTLGLALNTDTQYF
cdr3_nt: TGTGCCAGCACCCTAGGTCTAGCTTTGAACACAGATACGCAGTATTTT
clone_size: .
j_call: TRBJ2-3
d_call: .
v_call: TRBV2

cdr3_aa: CASSGLAGEGTYEQYF
cdr3_nt: TGCGCCAGCAGCGGACTAGCGGGAGAGGGTACCTACGAGCAGTACTTC
clone_size: .
j_call: TRBJ2-7
d_call: TRBD2
v_call: TRBV4-1

cdr3_aa: CSVATGDNGYTF
cdr3_nt: TGCAGCGTTGCGACAGGGGACAATGGCTACACCTTC
clone_size: .
j_call: TRBJ1-2
d_call: TRBD1
v_call: TRBV29-1